The source of this TCR beta chain is a study of vaccination effects on CD4 cells after COVID-19. Sequencing followed a ViraFEST assay step that expanded antigen-specific CD4+ T cells with viral peptide pools. Upon completion of 10 to 11 days in culture, CD4+ T cells were isolated. Recipients of the vaccine had no prior SARS-CoV-2 infection and negative nucleocapsid antibodies. In the cultures, half the medium was exchanged for IL-2 medium on days 3 and 7. This CDR3 has 14 residues. Profiled with immunoSEQ multiplex PCR; TCRdb holds only in-frame clones, not every one. The table lists tens of thousands of clones, around 68% of them singletons. The study's findings and limits: Within healthy vaccinees, only 1 of 255 vaccine-induced clones displayed cross-reactivity with common cold coronaviruses. Clonal contraction was marked in infection- and vaccine-induced clones late after vaccination.

In this sample, this clone turned up a few times. Its matching antigen is unknown. The receptor was isolated from a human donor who received a COVID-19 vaccine. Source: CD4+ T cells from PBMCs cultured with SARS-CoV-2 spike peptides, taken before COVID-19 vaccination. The chain couples TRBV21-1 to TRBJ1-5. TRBV21-1 is listed as a pseudogene. This chain's CDR3 is CASSKGNSNQPQHF. CDR3 coding DNA: TGTGCCAGCAGCAAAGGTAACAGCAATCAGCCCCAGCATTTT.